The following is a T cell receptor beta chain sequence with its context. These data belong to a study of blood T cell repertoires in COVID-19. Original handling: Nucleated cell number was recorded as an estimate derived from reference gene primer amplification. Sequenced by immunoSEQ multiplex PCR; TCRdb stores in-frame clones only, minus some. V, J and clone size derive from that table, while D and trimming were established from the DNA sequence. Of just over 25,000 clones in the sample, 85% to 90% were seen once. The sequencing input was peripheral blood. The receptor's source is a human donor in a cohort sampled during active COVID-19.

In DNA, the CDR3 is TGTGCCAGCAGAATTGAGGGCGGGGTGAACACCGGGGAGCTGTTTTTT. This codes for CASRIEGGVNTGELFF. This chain uses TRBV7-2 with TRBJ2-2, with D tentatively TRBD2 (6 bases). This CDR3 spans 16 amino acids. The ends were cut back, 6 bases at V and 1 base at J, with 15 bases in the middle. CDR1 is SGHTA and CDR2 is FQGNSA in the germline V gene.